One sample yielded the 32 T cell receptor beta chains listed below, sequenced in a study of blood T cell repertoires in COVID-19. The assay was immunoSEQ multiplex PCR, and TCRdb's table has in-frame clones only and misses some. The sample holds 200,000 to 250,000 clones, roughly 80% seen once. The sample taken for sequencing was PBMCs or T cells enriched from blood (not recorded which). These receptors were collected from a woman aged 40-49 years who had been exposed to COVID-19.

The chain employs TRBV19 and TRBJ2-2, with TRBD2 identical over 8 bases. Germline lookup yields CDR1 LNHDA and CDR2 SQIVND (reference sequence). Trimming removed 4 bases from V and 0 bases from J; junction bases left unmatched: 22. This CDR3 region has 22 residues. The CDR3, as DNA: TGTGCCAGTAGTAACCAGCCGGGGACTAGGGGGGAACTGAGCGCGAACACCGGGGAGCTGTTTTTT. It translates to CASSNQPGTRGELSANTGELFF.

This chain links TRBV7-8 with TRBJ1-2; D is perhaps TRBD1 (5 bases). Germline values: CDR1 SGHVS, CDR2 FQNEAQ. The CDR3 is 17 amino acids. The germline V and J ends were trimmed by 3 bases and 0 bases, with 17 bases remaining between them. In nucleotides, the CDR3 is TGTGCCAGCAGCTTGCCGCGAAGGGCCAGGGCTAACTATGGCTACACCTTC. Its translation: CASSLPRRARANYGYTF.

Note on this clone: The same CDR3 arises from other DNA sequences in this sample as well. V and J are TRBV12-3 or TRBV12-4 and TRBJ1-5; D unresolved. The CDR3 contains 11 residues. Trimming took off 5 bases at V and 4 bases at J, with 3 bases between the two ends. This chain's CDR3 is CASSLNQPQHF. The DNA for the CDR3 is TGTGCCAGCAGTCTAAATCAGCCCCAGCATTTT.

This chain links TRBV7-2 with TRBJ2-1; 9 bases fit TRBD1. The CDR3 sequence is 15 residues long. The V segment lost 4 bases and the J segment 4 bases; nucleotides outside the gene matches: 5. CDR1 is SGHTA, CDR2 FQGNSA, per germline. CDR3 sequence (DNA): TGTGCCAGCAGCTCCTGGACAGGGGAATACAATGAGCAGTTCTTC. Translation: CASSSWTGEYNEQFF.

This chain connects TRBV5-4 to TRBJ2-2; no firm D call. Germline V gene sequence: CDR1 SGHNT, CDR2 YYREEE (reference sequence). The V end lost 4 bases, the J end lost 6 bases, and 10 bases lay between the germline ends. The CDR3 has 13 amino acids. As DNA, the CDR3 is TGTGCCAGCAGCGAGAGTTTAGCCGGGGAGCTGTTTTTT. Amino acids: CASSESLAGELFF.

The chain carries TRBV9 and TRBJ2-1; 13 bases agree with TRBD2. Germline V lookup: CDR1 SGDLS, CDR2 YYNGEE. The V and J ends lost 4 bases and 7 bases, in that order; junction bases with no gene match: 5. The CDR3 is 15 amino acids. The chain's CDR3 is CASSLGTSGVNEQFF. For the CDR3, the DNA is TGTGCCAGCAGCCTCGGGACTAGCGGGGTTAATGAGCAGTTCTTC.

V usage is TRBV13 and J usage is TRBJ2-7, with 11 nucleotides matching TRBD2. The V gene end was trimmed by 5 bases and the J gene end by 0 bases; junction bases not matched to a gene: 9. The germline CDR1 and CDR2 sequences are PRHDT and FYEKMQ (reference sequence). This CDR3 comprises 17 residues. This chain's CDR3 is CASSPTIAGGRSYEQYF. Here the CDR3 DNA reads TGTGCCAGCAGCCCCACGATAGCGGGGGGGCGCTCCTACGAGCAGTACTTC. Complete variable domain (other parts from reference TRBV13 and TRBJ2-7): AAGVIQSPRHLIKEKRETATLKCYPIPRHDTVYWYQQGPGQDPQFLISFYEKMQSDKGSIPDRFSAQQFSDYHSELNMSSLELGDSALYFCASSPTIAGGRSYEQYFGPGTRLTVT.

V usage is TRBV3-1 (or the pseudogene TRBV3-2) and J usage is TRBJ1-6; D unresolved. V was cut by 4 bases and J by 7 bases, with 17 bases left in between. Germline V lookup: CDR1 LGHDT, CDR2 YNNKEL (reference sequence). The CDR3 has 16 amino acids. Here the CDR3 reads CASSLSGSIKNSPLHF. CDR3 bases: TGTGCCAGCAGCCTGTCGGGGAGCATAAAGAATTCACCCCTCCACTTT.

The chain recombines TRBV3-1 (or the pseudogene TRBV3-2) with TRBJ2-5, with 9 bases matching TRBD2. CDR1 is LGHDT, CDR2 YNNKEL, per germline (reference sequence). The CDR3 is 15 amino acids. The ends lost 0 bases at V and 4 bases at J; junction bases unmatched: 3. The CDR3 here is CASSQDGTSTETQYF. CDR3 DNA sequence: TGTGCCAGCAGCCAAGATGGGACTAGCACAGAGACCCAGTACTTC.

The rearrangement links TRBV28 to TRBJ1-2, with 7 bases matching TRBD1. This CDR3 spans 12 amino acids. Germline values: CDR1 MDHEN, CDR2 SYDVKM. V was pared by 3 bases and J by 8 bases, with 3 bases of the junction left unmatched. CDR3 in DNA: TGTGCCAGCAGTTTGCAGGGGGGCGGCTACACCTTC. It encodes CASSLQGGGYTF.

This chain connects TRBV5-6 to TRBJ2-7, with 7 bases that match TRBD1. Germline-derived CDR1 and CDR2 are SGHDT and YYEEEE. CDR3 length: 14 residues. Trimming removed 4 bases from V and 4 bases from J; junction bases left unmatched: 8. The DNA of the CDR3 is TGTGCCAGCAGCCGGGGACAGCCTCTTTACGAGCAGTACTTC. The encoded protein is CASSRGQPLYEQYF.

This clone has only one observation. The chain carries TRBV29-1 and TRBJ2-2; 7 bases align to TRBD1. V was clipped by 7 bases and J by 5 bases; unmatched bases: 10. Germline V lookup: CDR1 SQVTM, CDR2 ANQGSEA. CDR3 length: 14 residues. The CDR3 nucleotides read TGCAGCGCCGGACAGGCCTCGGGAACCGGGGAGCTGTTTTTT. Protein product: CSAGQASGTGELFF.

The CDR3 reads CASSQDFNRGQVSPLHF. The CDR3 DNA follows: TGTGCCAGCAGCCAAGATTTTAACAGGGGGCAAGTTTCACCCCTCCACTTT. This chain connects TRBV3-1 (or the pseudogene TRBV3-2) to TRBJ1-6; 9 nucleotides agree with TRBD1. The germline V gene has CDR1 LGHDT and CDR2 YNNKEL (reference sequence). This CDR3 has 17 amino acids. V shed 0 bases, J shed 9 bases, and the junction held 9 bases outside the gene matches.

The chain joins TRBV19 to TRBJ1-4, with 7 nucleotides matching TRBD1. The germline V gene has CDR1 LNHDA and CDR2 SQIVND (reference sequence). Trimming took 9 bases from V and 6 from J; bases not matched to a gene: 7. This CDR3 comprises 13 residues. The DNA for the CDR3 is TGTGCCAGCACCTCTACAGGGGATGAAAAACTGTTTTTT. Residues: CASTSTGDEKLFF.

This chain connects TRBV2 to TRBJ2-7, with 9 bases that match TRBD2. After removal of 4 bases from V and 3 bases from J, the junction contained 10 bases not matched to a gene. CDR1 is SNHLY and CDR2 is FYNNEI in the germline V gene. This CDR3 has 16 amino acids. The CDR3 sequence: CASSVRLAGTIYEQYF. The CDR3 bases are TGTGCCAGCAGTGTTCGGCTAGCGGGGACCATCTACGAGCAGTACTTC. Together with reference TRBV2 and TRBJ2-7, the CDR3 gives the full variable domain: EPEVTQTPSHQVTQMGQEVILRCVPISNHLYFYWYRQILGQKVEFLVSFYNNEISEKSEIFDDQFSVERPDGSNFTLKIRSTKLEDSAMYFCASSVRLAGTIYEQYFGPGTRLTVT.

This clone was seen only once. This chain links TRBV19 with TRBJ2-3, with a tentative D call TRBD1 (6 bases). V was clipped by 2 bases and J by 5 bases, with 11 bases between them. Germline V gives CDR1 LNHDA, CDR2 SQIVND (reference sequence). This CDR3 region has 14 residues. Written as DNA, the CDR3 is TGTGCCAGTAGTATACAGGGGCCGCGAGATACGCAGTATTTT. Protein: CASSIQGPRDTQYF.

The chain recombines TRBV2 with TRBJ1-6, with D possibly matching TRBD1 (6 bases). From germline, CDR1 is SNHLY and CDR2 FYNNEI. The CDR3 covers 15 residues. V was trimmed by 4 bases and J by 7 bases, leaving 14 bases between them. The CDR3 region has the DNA TGTGCCAGCAGTGTTACAGGGTCGGCAAATTCACCCCTCCACTTT. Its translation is CASSVTGSANSPLHF. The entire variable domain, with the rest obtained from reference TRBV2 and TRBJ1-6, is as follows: EPEVTQTPSHQVTQMGQEVILRCVPISNHLYFYWYRQILGQKVEFLVSFYNNEISEKSEIFDDQFSVERPDGSNFTLKIRSTKLEDSAMYFCASSVTGSANSPLHFGNGTRLTVT.

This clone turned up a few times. The CDR3 region is CASSRQGTGNQPQHF. The DNA of the CDR3 is TGTGCCAGTAGTAGACAGGGTACGGGCAATCAGCCCCAGCATTTT. J is TRBJ1-5 and V is TRBV19, with TRBD1 identical over 7 bases. Germline-derived CDR1 and CDR2 are LNHDA and SQIVND (reference sequence). The CDR3 is made up of 15 amino acids. The V segment lost 4 bases and the J segment 2 bases; nucleotides outside the gene matches: 5.

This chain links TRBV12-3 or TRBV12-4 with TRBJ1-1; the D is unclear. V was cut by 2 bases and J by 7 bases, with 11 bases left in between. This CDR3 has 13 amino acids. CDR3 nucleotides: TGTGCCAGCAGTTTAAAGTGGGCCAATGAAGCTTTCTTT. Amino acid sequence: CASSLKWANEAFF.

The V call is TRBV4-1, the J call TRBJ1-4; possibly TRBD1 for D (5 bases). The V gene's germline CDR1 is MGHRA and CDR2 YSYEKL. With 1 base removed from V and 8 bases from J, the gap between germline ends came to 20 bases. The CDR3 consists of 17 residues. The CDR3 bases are TGCGCCAGCAGCCAAGGTTATGATGTGGCAGGGAAGGAAAAACTGTTTTTT. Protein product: CASSQGYDVAGKEKLFF.

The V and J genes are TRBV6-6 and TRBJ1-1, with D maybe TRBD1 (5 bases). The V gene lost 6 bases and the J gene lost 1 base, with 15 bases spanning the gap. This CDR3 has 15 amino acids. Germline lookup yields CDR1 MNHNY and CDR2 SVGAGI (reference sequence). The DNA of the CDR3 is TGTGCCAGCAGATACGGTACAGGTACGAACACTGAAGCTTTCTTT. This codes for CASRYGTGTNTEAFF.

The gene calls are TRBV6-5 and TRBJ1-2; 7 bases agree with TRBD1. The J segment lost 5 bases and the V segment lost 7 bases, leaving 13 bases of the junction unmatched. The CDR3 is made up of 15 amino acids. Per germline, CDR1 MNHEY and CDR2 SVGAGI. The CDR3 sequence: CASTLEQGLGYGYTF. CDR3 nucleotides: TGTGCCAGCACCCTTGAACAGGGGTTAGGGTATGGCTACACCTTC.

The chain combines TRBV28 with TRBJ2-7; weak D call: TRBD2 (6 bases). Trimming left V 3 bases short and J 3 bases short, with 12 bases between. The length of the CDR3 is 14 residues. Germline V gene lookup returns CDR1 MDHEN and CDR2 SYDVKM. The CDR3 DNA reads TGTGCCAGCAGTTTGGGAGGACAACTCTACGAGCAGTACTTC. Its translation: CASSLGGQLYEQYF.

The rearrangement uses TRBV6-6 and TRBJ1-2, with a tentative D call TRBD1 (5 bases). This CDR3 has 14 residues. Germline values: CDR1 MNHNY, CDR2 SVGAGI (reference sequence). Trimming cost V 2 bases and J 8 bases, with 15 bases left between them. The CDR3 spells CASSYGPGGGGYTF. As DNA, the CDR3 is TGTGCCAGCAGTTACGGCCCGGGGGGAGGGGGCTACACCTTC.

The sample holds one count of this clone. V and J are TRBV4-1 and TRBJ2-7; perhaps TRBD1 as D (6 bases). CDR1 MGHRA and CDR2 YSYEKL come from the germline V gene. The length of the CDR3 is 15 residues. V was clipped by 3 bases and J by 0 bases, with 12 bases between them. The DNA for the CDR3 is TGCGCCAGCAGCCACATAGAACAGGGCTCCTACGAGCAGTACTTC. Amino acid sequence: CASSHIEQGSYEQYF.

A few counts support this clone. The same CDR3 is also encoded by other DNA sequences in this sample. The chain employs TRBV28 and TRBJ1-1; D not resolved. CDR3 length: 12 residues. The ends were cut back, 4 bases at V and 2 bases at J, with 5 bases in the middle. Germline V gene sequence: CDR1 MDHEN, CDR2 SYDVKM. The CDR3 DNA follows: TGTGCCAGCAGTTCCGTAAACACTGAAGCTTTCTTT. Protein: CASSSVNTEAFF. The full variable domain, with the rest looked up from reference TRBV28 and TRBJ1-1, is DVKVTQSSRYLVKRTGEKVFLECVQDMDHENMFWYRQDPGLGLRLIYFSYDVKMKEKGDIPEGYSVSREKKERFSLILESASTNQTSMYLCASSSVNTEAFFGQGTRLTVV.

The CDR3 coding sequence is TGTGCCAGCACCTTGGGGGGGACGCAGTATTTT. Translated: CASTLGGTQYF. V usage is TRBV28 and J usage is TRBJ2-3, with 7 bases that match TRBD2. From germline, CDR1 is MDHEN and CDR2 SYDVKM. This CDR3 spans 11 amino acids. The trim removed 7 bases at V and 9 bases at J, leaving 4 bases unmatched.

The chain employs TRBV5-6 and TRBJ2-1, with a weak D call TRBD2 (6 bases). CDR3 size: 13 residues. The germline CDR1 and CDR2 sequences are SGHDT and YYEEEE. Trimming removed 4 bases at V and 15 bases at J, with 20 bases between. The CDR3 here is CASSVGGEDDWFF. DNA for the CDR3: TGTGCCAGCAGCGTGGGGGGAGAGGACGATTGGTTCTTC.

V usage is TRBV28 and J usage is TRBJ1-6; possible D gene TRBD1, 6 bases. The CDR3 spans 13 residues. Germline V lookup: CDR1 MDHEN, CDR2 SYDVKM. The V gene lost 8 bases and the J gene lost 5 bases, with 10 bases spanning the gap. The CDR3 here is CASGQSDNSPLHF. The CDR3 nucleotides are TGTGCCAGCGGACAGAGCGATAATTCACCCCTCCACTTT.

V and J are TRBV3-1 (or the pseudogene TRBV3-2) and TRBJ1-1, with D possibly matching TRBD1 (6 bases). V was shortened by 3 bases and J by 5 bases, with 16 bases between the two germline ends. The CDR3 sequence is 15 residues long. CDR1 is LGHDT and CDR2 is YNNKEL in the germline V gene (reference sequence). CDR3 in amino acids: CASSQRSRGGTEAFF. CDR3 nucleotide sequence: TGTGCCAGCAGCCAGAGGTCCAGGGGAGGGACTGAAGCTTTCTTT.

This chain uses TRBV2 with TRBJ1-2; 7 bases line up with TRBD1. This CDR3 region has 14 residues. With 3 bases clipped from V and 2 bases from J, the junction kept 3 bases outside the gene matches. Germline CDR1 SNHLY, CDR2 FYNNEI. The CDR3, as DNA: TGTGCCAGCAGTGAGAAACAGGGGAACTATGGCTACACCTTC. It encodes CASSEKQGNYGYTF.

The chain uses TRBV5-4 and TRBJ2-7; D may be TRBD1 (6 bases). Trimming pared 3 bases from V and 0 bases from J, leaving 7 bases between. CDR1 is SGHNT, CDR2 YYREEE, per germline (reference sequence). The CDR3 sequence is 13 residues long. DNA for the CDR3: TGTGCCAGCAGCTGGGGGCCCTCCTACGAGCAGTACTTC. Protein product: CASSWGPSYEQYF.